This TCR beta chain was recorded in a study of blood T cell repertoires in COVID-19 (dated by TCRdb to 2019 to 2021). Describing the broader study: Samples from collaborators originated in the United States, Italy and Spain and spanned both the acute and convalescent phases of COVID-19. The dataset comprised deeply sampled blood TCRbeta repertoires from subjects exposed to, actively infected with, or recovered from COVID-19. The material from the prospective study consisted of cDNA or gDNA derived from T cells, B-cell-depleted T cells, or PBMCs. Where available, HLA class I and class II types were taken from metadata supplied by the sample provider and were not determined by assay-based typing. Sample metadata almost always included a de-identified subject ID, COVID-19 status, age in years and sex. Samples were obtained from the ongoing ImmuneRACE study (first 160 participants) and from 1,254 subjects provided by 6 global collaborators. The repertoires were released in a freely available public database meant as a resource for research on the immune response to SARS-CoV-2.

TCRbeta CDR3 regions were amplified from genomic DNA using the immunoSEQ Assay, a bias-controlled multiplex PCR. For the original study's pipeline: Within the assay, amplification of reference gene primers was used to estimate how many nucleated cells each sample contained. To quantify the absolute abundance of each unique TCRbeta CDR3 rearrangement, sequence reads were collapsed and filtered. For each sample, productive Simpson clonality was calculated as the square root of Simpson's diversity index across productive rearrangements. TCRdb limited this immuneACCESS table to in-frame rearrangements with V and J called. A share of clones is missing; checked studies link under half to unresolved V genes, and the rest is unexplained. That table gives V, J and clone size, and the DNA gave D and trimming. The sample table shows fewer than 200,000 clones, and 78% are seen once. The ten largest clones represent approximately 15% of the sample.

Beyond this particular receptor, the publication reports: Clinical and demographic metadata were provided uncurated, with the amount varying by source and participant.

Enrolling through a virtual design, the prospective study's participants ranged in age from roughly 18 to 90 years and lived across 24 United States geographic areas. Cohort assignment in the prospective study relied on participant-reported clinical history from a screening survey and a study questionnaire. For ImmuneRACE Cohort 3, a participant was defined as recovered based on two consecutive negative NP/OP PCR tests, clearance by a healthcare professional, or resolution of symptoms. Mobile phlebotomists in the prospective study collected whole blood, serum and a nasopharyngeal or oropharyngeal swab from every participant. Additional blood draws and questionnaires over a 2-month period could optionally be provided by prospective study participants. Prospective study blood samples were shipped either frozen or at room temperature before DNA extraction. The CDR3 sequence holds 14 residues, the cysteine and phenylalanine included. CDR3 DNA is the only sequence kept; it has 42 bases, read in frame from the first base. CDR1 LNHDA and CDR2 SQIVND were looked up in the germline V gene (reference sequence). Trimming leaves V shorter by 9 bases and J shorter by 4 bases, with the junction holding 9 bases beyond the gene matches.

In the case of this clone: No cognate antigen has been identified for it. No base quality information exists; no much larger clone differs at one position.

Recombination connected TRBV19 to TRBJ1-5, and TRBD1 matches 7 of the central bases. The material sequenced was PBMCs or T cells enriched from blood (not recorded which). The source of this sequence is a woman in her forties or fifties who had recovered from COVID-19. The CDR3 is CASSSGQENQPQHF. The bases are TGTGCCAGCTCGAGCGGACAGGAGAATCAGCCCCAGCATTTT. The full variable domain, with segments outside the CDR3 supplied by the reference TRBV19 and TRBJ1-5 proteins, appears as DGGITQSPKYLFRKEGQNVTLSCEQNLNHDAMYWYRQDPGQGLRLIYYSQIVNDFQKGDIAEGYSVSREKKESFPLTVTSAQKNPTAFYLCASSSGQENQPQHFGDGTRLSIL.